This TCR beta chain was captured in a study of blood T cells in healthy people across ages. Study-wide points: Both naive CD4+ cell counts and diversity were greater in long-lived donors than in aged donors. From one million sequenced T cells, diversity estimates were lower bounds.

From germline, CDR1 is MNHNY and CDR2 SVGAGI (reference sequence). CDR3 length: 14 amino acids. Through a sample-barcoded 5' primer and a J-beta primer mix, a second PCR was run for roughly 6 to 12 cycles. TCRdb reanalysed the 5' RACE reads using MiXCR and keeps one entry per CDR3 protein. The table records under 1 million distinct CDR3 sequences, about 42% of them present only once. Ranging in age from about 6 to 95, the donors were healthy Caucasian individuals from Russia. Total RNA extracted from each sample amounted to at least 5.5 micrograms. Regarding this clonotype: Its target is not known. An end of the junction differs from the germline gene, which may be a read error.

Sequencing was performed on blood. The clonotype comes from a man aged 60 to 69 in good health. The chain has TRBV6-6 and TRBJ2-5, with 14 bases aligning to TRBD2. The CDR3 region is CASRPGLAGVEQYF. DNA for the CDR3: TGCGCCAGCAGGCCGGGACTAGCGGGAGTGGAGCAGTACTTC.